The T cell receptor beta chain under discussion was sequenced for a study of low-dose radiotherapy and immunotherapy resistance in tumors. At the level of the study: Treatment of Cohort 1 consisted of 0.5 Gy per fraction every 2 weeks, adding up to 6.5 Gy.

Both TCRalpha and TCRbeta chains were reverse transcribed with V-gene-specific primers. Both a constant-region primer and a V-primer adapter served to amplify TCRs across 15 to 20 PCR cycles. TCRdb itself ran the reads through MiXCR, one entry per CDR3 protein. The table lists under 75,000 distinct CDR3 sequences, 20% to 25% of them singletons. Germline CDR1 reads DFQATT; CDR2 reads SNEGSKA (reference sequence). Trimming removed 5 bases from V and 6 bases from J; junction bases left unmatched: 8. The CDR3 extends over 14 amino acids. As to time point: after trial treatment. The treatment: LDRT plus nivolumab, ipilimumab, low-dose cyclophosphamide and aspirin (RACIN trial). The therapy administered to donors comprised nivolumab, ipilimumab, aspirin, low-dose cyclophosphamide and low-dose radiotherapy.

The sequence was collected from a male donor with prostate cancer. The source material was PBMCs, sampled after low-dose radiotherapy plus immunotherapy. The chain has TRBV20-1 and TRBJ1-5; 9 nucleotides line up with TRBD1. The CDR3, as DNA: TGCAGTGCTGCGGGACAGGGAGGCTCTCAGCCCCAGCATTTT. Its protein product is CSAAGQGGSQPQHF.